Listed below are T cell receptor beta chains from one sample, sequenced in a study of OX40 agonist ivuxolimab in advanced cancers. Generated by immunoSEQ multiplex PCR, the TCRdb table keeps only in-frame clones and is missing some. The repertoire holds about 56,000 clones, with around 82% as singletons. The sample in question was CD4+ or CD8+ T cells sorted from blood, obtained in a trial of the OX40 agonist ivuxolimab. Receptors were obtained from an adult with an advanced solid tumor such as melanoma, head and neck, liver or kidney cancer. Both conserved end residues are part of each CDR3. D genes are given only for firm matches. Expanded clones are given a class, and other clones once, few, many or no size at all.

TGCAGCGCAGGGACAGGGAGCTATGGCTACACCTTC | CSAGTGSYGYTF | TRBD1 | TRBV29-1 | 12 | . | TRBJ1-2
TGTGCCAGCAGCTCGGCCAGGGGGCGATCGGCTTTCTTT | CASSSARGRSAFF | TRBD1 | TRBV5-6 | 13 | . | TRBJ1-1
TGTGCCAGCAGCGCCTCCCGGGACAGGGAGAGTGGCTACACCTTC | CASSASRDRESGYTF | TRBD1 | TRBV11-2 | 15 | . | TRBJ1-2
TGTGCCAGCAGTTATTCGGGTAGCAATCAGCCCCAGCATTTT | CASSYSGSNQPQHF | . | TRBV6-6 | 14 | . | TRBJ1-5
TGTGCCACCCGGCTAGCGGGAGTTACCGGGGAGCTGTTTTTT | CATRLAGVTGELFF | TRBD2 | TRBV6-5 | 14 | . | TRBJ2-2
TGTGCCAGCAGCTTAGGGGAGATCTCAGGGGCGCTTAATGAAAAACTGTTTTTT | CASSLGEISGALNEKLFF | . | TRBV11-2 | 18 | . | TRBJ1-4
TGTGCCTGGAGTGTTAGGGCGAGGGCTGAAGCTTTCTTT | CAWSVRARAEAFF | . | TRBV30 | 13 | few | TRBJ1-1
TGTGCCAGTAGAGATTCTAGAGGGAGGGGAAGGGAGGAGCAGTTCTTC | CASRDSRGRGREEQFF | TRBD2 | TRBV19 | 16 | . | TRBJ2-1
TGTGCCAGCAGCTTAGCAGCCCCCGGACAGGGGAACACTGAAGCTTTCTTT | CASSLAAPGQGNTEAFF | TRBD1 | TRBV11-2 | 17 | . | TRBJ1-1
TGCAGCGTTGTGGTGGCTGGGGCCAACGTCCTGACTTTC | CSVVVAGANVLTF | . | TRBV29-1 | 13 | . | TRBJ2-6
TGTGCCAGCAGCTCCGGACTAGCGAGCACAGATACGCAGTATTTT | CASSSGLASTDTQYF | TRBD2 | TRBV11-3 | 15 | . | TRBJ2-3
TGTGCCAGCAGCCGGGAGTTTAACACTGAAGCTTTCTTT | CASSREFNTEAFF | . | TRBV7-7 | 13 | . | TRBJ1-1
TGCGCCAGCAGCGCTAGCGGGAGGATTGACGAGCAGTACTTC | CASSASGRIDEQYF | TRBD2 | TRBV5-1 | 14 | medium-sized | TRBJ2-7
TGCAGTGCTGGGGGGTCTCTCCAGCAGTACTTC | CSAGGSLQQYF | . | TRBV20-1 | 11 | . | TRBJ2-7
TGTGCCAGTGGAACGGGGCCGGACACTCTATCCTACGAGCAGTACTTC | CASGTGPDTLSYEQYF | . | TRBV19 | 16 | . | TRBJ2-7
TGTGCCAGCAGTGCGGACAGGGGCTACGAGCAGTACTTC | CASSADRGYEQYF | TRBD1 | TRBV6-6 | 13 | . | TRBJ2-7
TGTGCCAGCAGTCCGGGACAGGGGGCTGATGGCTACACCTTC | CASSPGQGADGYTF | TRBD1 | TRBV27 | 14 | . | TRBJ1-2
TGTGCCAGCAGCCCTCGGACTGGCGGCTACGAGCAGTACTTC | CASSPRTGGYEQYF | . | TRBV9 | 14 | . | TRBJ2-7
TGCGCCAGCAGCTTGGCAGATACGCAGTATTTT | CASSLADTQYF | . | TRBV4-3 | 11 | . | TRBJ2-3
TGTGCCAGCAGTTTTTCCGGGAAGAGAGATACGCAGTATTTT | CASSFSGKRDTQYF | . | TRBV28 | 14 | . | TRBJ2-3